The T cell receptor (beta chain) under discussion was sequenced for a study of cytomegalovirus exposure and HLA in healthy donors listed by TCRdb under 2017. Looking at the study overall: In an earlier analysis of around 540 of the donors, 276 Gb of sequence data and 117 million unique TCR beta sequences from roughly 200 million T cells were reported. Donor age, sex, ethnicity and CMV serostatus were compiled alongside the repertoire data. Among 398 genotyped donors of the cohort, an average of roughly 230,000 unique TCR beta nucleotide sequences was sequenced per donor, of which about 18% were non-productive. Roughly 5 DR-DQ haplotypes were handled as single units for association and clustering, since linkage in the cohort was strong. Among the roughly 370 genotyped donors, around 81% belonged to the genetic ancestry cluster associated with self-reported Caucasian donors. Rather than drawing on any new phenotypic data, the later analysis identified candidate immune exposures from TCR beta sequences and the way those sequences occurred across donors. Class I and class II HLA loci were covered by the typing at four-digit resolution. The number of donors typed differed by locus, with 629-630 for A, B, C, DRB1 and DQB1, approximately 500 for DQA1, 600 to 610 for DPA1, and around 460 for DPB1. Every discovery cohort repertoire had been produced on one sequencing platform. In a later analysis, previously published TCR beta repertoires from hundreds of donors were re-analyzed and high-resolution HLA genotyping was added so that TCR occurrence patterns could be studied. An early release covering around 630 HLA-typed donors comprised 250 to 350 gigabases of sequencing data and roughly 85 million unique TCR sequences. Along with the approximately 620-subject first cohort, a separate validation cohort of over a hundred different subjects was used. The study used immunosequencing to profile the T cell repertoires of around 600 subjects and linked those repertoires to cytomegalovirus serostatus. An earlier analysis of 587 of the donors applied high-throughput TCR beta sequencing to assess whether each TCR beta V gene segment acted as functional or pseudogenic. A later genetic analysis took genome-wide SNP genotypes for about 55% of the roughly 670 donors and used that subset as a discovery cohort. To predict cytomegalovirus infection status, the study combined high-throughput TCR immunosequencing, statistical association of individual TCRs with disease status, and machine learning. The aim of the study was to test whether cataloging public T cell receptors could identify signatures of past pathogen exposure. General conclusions and limits of the study: In an earlier analysis of fewer than 750 of the donors, most TCR beta V segments were observed in productive rearrangements about 90% or about 30% of the time, broadly matching IMGT annotations. Because counts were too low, about 18 rarely observed V segments, including chromosome 9 orphons, were excluded from the earlier analysis of 587 of the donors. A further reported finding was that TCR beta sequences accurately predicted the HLA-A and HLA-B alleles for most subjects in the first cohort. While some public TCRs were present in many individuals, most TCR sequences turned up only very rarely across donors. Linkage disequilibrium might explain the correlated functional status among segregating V segments, but an unknown experimental factor could not be excluded. Because some donors lacked HLA typing at each locus, the association tests relied only on the typed subset. Immune exposure information for the cohort was limited to CMV serostatus. A later analysis found that TCR association rates varied across HLA loci, with DRB1 alleles showing the most associated TCRs and HLA-C alleles the fewest. A few of the identified cytomegalovirus-associated TCR beta chains were confirmed in vitro to be specific for cytomegalovirus antigens. Only TCR beta chains were sequenced in this cohort, and the absence of alpha or paired-chain data limited detectable features. Compared with equally common non-associated chains, HLA-associated TCR beta chains in a later analysis were more clonally expanded and had lower generation probabilities. Most CMV-associated TCR beta chains appeared to be HLA-restricted in a later analysis, and the HLA associations seemed to be driven largely by CMV exposure. Roughly uniform sequencing depth across donors was assumed in presence/absence analyses, although this assumption may not hold. A group of highly shared sequence variants was considered likely to be a technical artifact of the sequencing pipeline. Several of the top co-occurrence clusters appeared to be linked to parvovirus B19, influenza, CMV and Epstein-Barr virus, according to a later analysis. In the study, some 160 TCR beta chains were listed as associated with cytomegalovirus. Cytomegalovirus status was reported to be diagnosed by the classifier with high specificity and sensitivity in both the original and validation cohorts. At a false discovery rate of 0.05, a later analysis linked around 15,000 TCR beta sequences to specific HLA alleles. In a later genetic analysis, fewer N-insertions in productive TCRs were reported among donors in an Asian-associated ancestry cluster than the roughly 700-donor mean. Assigning TCR associations to individual alleles was difficult when HLA alleles, especially DR and DQ, strongly co-occurred. In a later genetic analysis, a missense DCLRE1C variant was associated with V-gene and J-gene trimming of TCR beta chains, and the association was replicated in an independent cohort. Because the 87-base-pair reads could not distinguish some IMGT-functional V segments, including TRBV6-2 and TRBV6-3, those segments were excluded. According to the authors, the approach could potentially be generalized to other disease states and immunological phenotypes.

Its CDR3 holds 14 amino acids, cysteine through phenylalanine. Left in the record is the CDR3 DNA by itself, 42 bases read in frame from the first base. V is cut by 2 bases and J by 1 base, and the space between the germline ends is 8 bases. CDR1 and CDR2 are read off the germline V gene as SGHTA and FQGTGA. The cohort comprised fewer than 750 healthy bone marrow donors. At the time of sampling, all cohort members were nominally healthy, though unrecorded immune exposures were likely present. The donor tested CMV seronegative, placing the donor among the 350 to 400 seronegative members of the cohort. Each donor provided a peripheral blood sample, and peripheral blood mononuclear cells were used for TCR beta sequencing. Genomic DNA was extracted from the blood cell samples with the Qiagen DNeasy Blood Extraction Kit. Library prep was done by the immunoSEQ multiplex PCR assay. For the multiplex PCR, a mixture combining 60 forward primers for TCR Vbeta segments and 13 reverse primers for TCR Jbeta segments was used. A multiplex PCR assay on genomic DNA amplified the CDR3 region of rearranged TCR beta genes. On the Illumina HiSeq System, the amplified TCR beta libraries were sequenced as 87-base-pair reads. Per the source publication's procedure: In a later analysis, around 80 million unique TCR beta chains were counted across the 690 or so repertoires, and some 10 million of these chains were shared by at least two donors. Raw reads were error-corrected and collapsed into unique sequences by a nearest-neighbor algorithm in which closely related sequences were merged to remove PCR and sequencing errors. Alignment of CDR3 sequences to IMGT reference sequences was used to assign V, D and J gene segments. For a sequence to be retained, at least a six-nucleotide match to both a V gene segment and a J gene segment was required. A rearrangement was called productive if the CDR3 had no stop codons and remained in frame with V and J, and every other rearrangement was called non-productive. Following IMGT convention, CDR3 was defined as the stretch from the second conserved V-encoded cysteine up to the conserved J-encoded phenylalanine. Sequences without an unambiguous match to a single V gene segment were excluded from the earlier analysis of about 600 of the donors. An earlier analysis of a few hundred of the donors called V segments functional above 56.7% productive rearrangements and segregating when the between-donor standard deviation exceeded 5%. A statistical classification framework was developed to diagnose cytomegalovirus status using the catalog of TCR beta chain sequences. In a later analysis, TCR nucleotide sequences were compared against IMGT/GENE-DB human TR gene sequences so that V and J genes could be assigned. A later analysis assigned CDR3 sequences and most-parsimonious VDJ recombination scenarios with the TCRdist pipeline. In a later analysis, every TCR beta chain was defined by the combination of its CDR3 amino acid sequence and its V-gene family, and reads without a unique V-gene family were dropped. As a way to deal with suspected cross-contamination and a sequencing artifact, a later analysis dropped nearly 600 nucleotide sequences that were highly shared and had low generation probability. In a later analysis, a clonal expansion index was calculated for each public chain from normalized within-repertoire ranks of inferred template counts. In a later analysis, generation probabilities were computed using a VDJ recombination model fitted to out-of-frame rearrangements, and the results were checked against IGoR. In a later analysis, TCR-TCR, TCR-HLA and TCR-CMV co-occurrence was scored with hypergeometric tests, and a repertoire-size bias correction was applied to TCR pairs. To estimate false discovery rates, a later analysis permuted the HLA or CMV assignments 20 times. In a later analysis, co-occurring TCRs were grouped with DBSCAN, and TCRdist sequence similarity was added when clustering was performed within HLA-allele-positive subsets. Repertoires with fewer than 30,000 or more than 120,000 public chains were left out of co-occurrence clustering, as were about 5 repertoires with anomalous nucleotide sharing. TCRdb limited this immuneACCESS table to in-frame rearrangements with V and J called. A share of clones is missing; checked studies link under half to unresolved V genes, and the rest is unexplained. The V and J calls and the clone size are those of that table, but D and trimming were determined from the DNA. This sample gives around 86,000 clones in total; roughly 79% of them show up just once. In total, the top ten clones hold around 6% of the sample.

Details on this clone: It lacks a known antigen. Within one base of it there is no much larger clone, and no base qualities were kept.

The sequence came from a female donor in good health and CMV-seronegative. Sequenced material: PBMCs. Recombination connected TRBV7-3 to TRBJ1-1; the D gene assignment is ambiguous. The CDR3 reads as follows: CASSLSSENTEAFF. The sequence in DNA is TGTGCCAGCAGCTTATCGTCAGAGAACACTGAAGCTTTCTTT.